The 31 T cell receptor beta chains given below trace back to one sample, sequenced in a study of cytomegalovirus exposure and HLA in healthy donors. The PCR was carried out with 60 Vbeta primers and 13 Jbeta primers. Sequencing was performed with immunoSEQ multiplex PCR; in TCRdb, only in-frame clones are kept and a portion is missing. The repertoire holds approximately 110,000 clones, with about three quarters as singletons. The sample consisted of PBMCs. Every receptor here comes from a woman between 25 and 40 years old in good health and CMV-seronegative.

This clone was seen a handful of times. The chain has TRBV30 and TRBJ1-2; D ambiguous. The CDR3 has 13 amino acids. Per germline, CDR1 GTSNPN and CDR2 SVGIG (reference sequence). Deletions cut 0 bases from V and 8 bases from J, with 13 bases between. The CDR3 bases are TGTGCCTGGAGTGTAACGGGAAGTTGGGGCTACACCTTC. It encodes CAWSVTGSWGYTF.

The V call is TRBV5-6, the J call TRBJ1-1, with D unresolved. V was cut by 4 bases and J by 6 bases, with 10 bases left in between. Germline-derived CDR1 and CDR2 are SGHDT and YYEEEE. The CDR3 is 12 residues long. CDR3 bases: TGTGCCAGCAGCGCGGGGATCGCTGAAGCTTTCTTT. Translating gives CASSAGIAEAFF. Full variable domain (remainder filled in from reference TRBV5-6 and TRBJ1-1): DAGVTQSPTHLIKTRGQQVTLRCSPKSGHDTVSWYQQALGQGPQFIFQYYEEEERQRGNFPDRFSGHQFPNYSSELNVNALLLGDSALYLCASSAGIAEAFFGQGTRLTVV.

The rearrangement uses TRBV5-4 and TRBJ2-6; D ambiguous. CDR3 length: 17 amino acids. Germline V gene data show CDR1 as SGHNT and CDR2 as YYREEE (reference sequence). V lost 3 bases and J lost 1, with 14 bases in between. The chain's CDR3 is CASSSRLFRSGANVLTF. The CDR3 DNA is TGTGCCAGCAGCTCTAGGCTCTTTAGGTCTGGGGCCAACGTCCTGACTTTC.

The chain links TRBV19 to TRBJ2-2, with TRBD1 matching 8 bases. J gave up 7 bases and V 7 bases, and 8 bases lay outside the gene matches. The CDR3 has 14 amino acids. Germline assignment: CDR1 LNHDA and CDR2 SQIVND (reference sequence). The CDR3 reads CASTMDRDHGELFF. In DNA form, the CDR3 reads TGTGCCAGTACCATGGACAGGGACCACGGGGAGCTGTTTTTT.

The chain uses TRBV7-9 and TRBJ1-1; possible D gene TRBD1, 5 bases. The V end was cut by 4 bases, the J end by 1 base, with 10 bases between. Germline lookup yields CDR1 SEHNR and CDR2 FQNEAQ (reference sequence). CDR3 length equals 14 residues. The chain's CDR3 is CASSSYGQNTEAFF. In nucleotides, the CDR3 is TGTGCCAGCAGCTCCTATGGACAGAACACTGAAGCTTTCTTT.

CDR3 coding DNA: TGTGCCAGCAGCGTAGGGGGCGGCGCTACCACAGATACGCAGTATTTT. This codes for CASSVGGGATTDTQYF. This rearrangement joins TRBV9 to TRBJ2-3, with D perhaps TRBD1 (5 bases). Looked up from germline, CDR1 is SGDLS and CDR2 is YYNGEE. V dropped 0 bases and J dropped 2 bases, with 13 bases sitting between them. This CDR3 region has 16 residues.

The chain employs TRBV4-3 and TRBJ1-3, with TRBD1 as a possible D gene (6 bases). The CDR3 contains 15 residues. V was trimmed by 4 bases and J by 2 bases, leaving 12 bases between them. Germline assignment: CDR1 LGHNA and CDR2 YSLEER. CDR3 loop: CASSRDQGPGNTIYF. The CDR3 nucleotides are TGCGCCAGCAGCCGAGACCAGGGGCCTGGAAACACCATATATTTT.

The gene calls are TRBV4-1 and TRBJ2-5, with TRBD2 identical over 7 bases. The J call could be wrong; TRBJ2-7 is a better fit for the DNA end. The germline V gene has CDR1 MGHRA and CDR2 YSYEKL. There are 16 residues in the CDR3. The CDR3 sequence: CASSQERDYLTYEQYF. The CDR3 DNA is TGCGCCAGCAGCCAAGAGAGGGACTACCTTACCTACGAGCAGTACTTC.

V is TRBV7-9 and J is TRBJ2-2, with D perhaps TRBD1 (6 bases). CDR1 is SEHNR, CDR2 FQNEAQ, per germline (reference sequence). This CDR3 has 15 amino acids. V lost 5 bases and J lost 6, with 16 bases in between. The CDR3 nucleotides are TGTGCCAGCAGCCCCCGACAGGAAAGCGCCGGGGAGCTGTTTTTT. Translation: CASSPRQESAGELFF.

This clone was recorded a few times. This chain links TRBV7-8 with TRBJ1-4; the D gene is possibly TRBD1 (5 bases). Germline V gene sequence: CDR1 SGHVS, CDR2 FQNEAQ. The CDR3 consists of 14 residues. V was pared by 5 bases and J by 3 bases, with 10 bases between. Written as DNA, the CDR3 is TGTGCCAGCAGCAACAGGAGTGCTAATGAAAAACTGTTTTTT. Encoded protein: CASSNRSANEKLFF.

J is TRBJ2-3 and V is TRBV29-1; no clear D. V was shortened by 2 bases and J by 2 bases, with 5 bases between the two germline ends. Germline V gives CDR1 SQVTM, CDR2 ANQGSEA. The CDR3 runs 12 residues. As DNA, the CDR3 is TGCAGCGTTGAAACATACACAGATACGCAGTATTTT. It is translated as CSVETYTDTQYF.

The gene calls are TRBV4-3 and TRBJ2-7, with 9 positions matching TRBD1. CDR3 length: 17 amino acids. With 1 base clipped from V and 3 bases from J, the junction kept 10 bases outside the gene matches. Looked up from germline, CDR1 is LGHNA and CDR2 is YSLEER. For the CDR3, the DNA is TGCGCCAGCAGCCAAGCACCGAAAAGGGACAGGGACTACGAGCAGTACTTC. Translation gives CASSQAPKRDRDYEQYF.

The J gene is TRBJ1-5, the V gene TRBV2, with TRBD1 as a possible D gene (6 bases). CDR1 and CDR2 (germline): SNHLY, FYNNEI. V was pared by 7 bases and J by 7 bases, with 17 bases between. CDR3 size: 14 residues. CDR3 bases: TGTGCCAGCACTACCGGGACAAGGGGGCAGCCCCAGCATTTT. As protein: CASTTGTRGQPQHF.

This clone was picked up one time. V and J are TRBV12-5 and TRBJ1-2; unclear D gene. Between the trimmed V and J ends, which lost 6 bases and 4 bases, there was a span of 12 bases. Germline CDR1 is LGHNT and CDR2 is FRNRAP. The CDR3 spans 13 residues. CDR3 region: CASGGPSAYGYTF. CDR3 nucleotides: TGTGCTAGTGGGGGCCCCTCGGCCTATGGCTACACCTTC.

The CDR3 sequence is CASSKADRDYGYTF. As DNA, the CDR3 is TGCGCCAGCAGCAAGGCTGACAGGGACTATGGCTACACCTTC. The chain is built from TRBV5-1 and TRBJ1-2, with 7 bases that match TRBD1. The CDR3 is 14 amino acids. V shed 4 bases and J 3 bases; nucleotides not matched to a gene: 6. Germline V gene data show CDR1 as SGHRS and CDR2 as YFSETQ. Based on the CDR3 plus reference TRBV5-1 and TRBJ1-2, the full variable domain is KAGVTQTPRYLIKTRGQQVTLSCSPISGHRSVSWYQQTPGQGLQFLFEYFSETQRNKGNFPGRFSGRQFSNSRSEMNVSTLELGDSALYLCASSKADRDYGYTFGSGTRLTVV.

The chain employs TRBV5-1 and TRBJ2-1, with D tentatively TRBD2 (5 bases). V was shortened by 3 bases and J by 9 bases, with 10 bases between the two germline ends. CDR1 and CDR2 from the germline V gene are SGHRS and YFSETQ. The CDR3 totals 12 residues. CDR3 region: CASSSLEGEQFF. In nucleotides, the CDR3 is TGCGCCAGCAGCTCCCTAGAGGGTGAGCAGTTCTTC.

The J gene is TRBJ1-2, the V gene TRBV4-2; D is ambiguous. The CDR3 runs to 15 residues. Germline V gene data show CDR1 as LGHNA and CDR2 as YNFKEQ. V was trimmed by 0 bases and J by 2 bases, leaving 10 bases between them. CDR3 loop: CASSQDGEGNYGYTF. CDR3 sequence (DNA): TGTGCCAGCAGCCAAGATGGGGAGGGCAACTATGGCTACACCTTC.

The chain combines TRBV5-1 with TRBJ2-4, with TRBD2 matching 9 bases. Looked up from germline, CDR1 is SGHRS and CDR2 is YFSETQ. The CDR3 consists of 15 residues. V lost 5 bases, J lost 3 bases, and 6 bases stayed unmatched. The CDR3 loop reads CASSSHSGGKNIQYF. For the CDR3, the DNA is TGCGCCAGCAGTTCTCATAGCGGGGGCAAAAACATTCAGTACTTC.

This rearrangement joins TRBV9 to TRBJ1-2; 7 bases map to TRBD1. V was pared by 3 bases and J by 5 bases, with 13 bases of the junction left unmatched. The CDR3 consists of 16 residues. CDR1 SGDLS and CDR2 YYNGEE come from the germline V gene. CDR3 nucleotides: TGTGCCAGCAGCGCCGGGGACAGCTCGAGACTATATGGCTACACCTTC. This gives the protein CASSAGDSSRLYGYTF.

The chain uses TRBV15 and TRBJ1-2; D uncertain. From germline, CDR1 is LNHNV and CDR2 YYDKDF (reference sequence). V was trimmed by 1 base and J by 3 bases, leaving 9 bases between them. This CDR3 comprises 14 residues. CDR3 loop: CATSRVGRDYGYTF. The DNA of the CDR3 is TGTGCCACCAGCAGAGTAGGTCGGGACTATGGCTACACCTTC.

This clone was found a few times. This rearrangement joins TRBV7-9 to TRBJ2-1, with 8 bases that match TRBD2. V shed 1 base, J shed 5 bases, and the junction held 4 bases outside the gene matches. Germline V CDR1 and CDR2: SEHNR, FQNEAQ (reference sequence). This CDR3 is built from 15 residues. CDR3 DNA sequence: TGTGCCAGCAGCTTAGGGCTAGCGGGTCACAATGAGCAGTTCTTC. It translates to CASSLGLAGHNEQFF.

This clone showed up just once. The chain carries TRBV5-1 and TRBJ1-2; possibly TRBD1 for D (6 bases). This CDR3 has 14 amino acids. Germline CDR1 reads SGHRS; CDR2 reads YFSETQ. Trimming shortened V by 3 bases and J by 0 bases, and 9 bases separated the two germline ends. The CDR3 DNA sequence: TGCGCCAGCAGCTCAGGGACAACTAACTATGGCTACACCTTC. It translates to CASSSGTTNYGYTF.

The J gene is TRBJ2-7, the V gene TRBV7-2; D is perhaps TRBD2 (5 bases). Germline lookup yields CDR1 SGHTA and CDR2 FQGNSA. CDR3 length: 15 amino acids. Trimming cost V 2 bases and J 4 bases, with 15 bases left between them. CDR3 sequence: CASSLNGRTGYEQYF. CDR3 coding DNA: TGTGCCAGCAGCTTAAACGGCAGGACGGGATACGAGCAGTACTTC.

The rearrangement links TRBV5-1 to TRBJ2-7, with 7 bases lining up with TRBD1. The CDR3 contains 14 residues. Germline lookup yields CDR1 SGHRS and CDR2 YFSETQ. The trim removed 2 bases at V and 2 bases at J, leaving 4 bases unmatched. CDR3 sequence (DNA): TGCGCCAGCAGCTTAACAGGGGTGGCCTACGAGCAGTACTTC. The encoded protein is CASSLTGVAYEQYF.

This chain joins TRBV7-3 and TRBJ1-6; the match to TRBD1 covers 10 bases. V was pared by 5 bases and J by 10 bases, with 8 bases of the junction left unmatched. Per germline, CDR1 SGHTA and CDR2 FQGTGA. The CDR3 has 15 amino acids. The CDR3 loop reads CASSQGQGGTSPLHF. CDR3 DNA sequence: TGTGCCAGCAGCCAAGGACAGGGGGGAACATCACCCCTCCACTTT.

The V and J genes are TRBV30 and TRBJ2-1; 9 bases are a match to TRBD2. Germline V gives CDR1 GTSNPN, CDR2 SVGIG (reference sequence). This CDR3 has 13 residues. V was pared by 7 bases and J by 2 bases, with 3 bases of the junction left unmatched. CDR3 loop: CASSGGPYNEQFF. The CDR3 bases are TGTGCCTCCAGCGGGGGGCCCTACAATGAGCAGTTCTTC.

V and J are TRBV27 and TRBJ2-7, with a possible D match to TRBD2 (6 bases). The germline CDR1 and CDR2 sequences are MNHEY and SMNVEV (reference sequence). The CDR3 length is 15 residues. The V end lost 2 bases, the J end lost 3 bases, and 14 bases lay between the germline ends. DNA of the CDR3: TGTGCCAGCAGTTTACTCTACGGGGGAGGCTACGAGCAGTACTTC. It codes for CASSLLYGGGYEQYF.

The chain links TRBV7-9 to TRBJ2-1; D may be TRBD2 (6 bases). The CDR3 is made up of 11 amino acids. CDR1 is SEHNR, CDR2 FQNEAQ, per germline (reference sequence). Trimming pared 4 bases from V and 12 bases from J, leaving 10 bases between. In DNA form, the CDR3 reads TGTGCCAGCAGCTGGGGCGGGGCGCAGTTCTTC. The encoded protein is CASSWGGAQFF.

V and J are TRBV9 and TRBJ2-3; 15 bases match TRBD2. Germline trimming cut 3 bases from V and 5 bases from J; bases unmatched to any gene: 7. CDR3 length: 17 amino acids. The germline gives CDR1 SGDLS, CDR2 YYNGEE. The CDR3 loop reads CASSASGLAGGQDTQYF. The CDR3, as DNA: TGTGCCAGCAGCGCCTCGGGACTAGCGGGAGGACAAGATACGCAGTATTTT.

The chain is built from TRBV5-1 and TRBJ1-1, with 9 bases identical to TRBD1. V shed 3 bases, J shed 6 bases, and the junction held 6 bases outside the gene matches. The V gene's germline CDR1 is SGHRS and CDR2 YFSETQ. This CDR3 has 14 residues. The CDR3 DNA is TGCGCCAGCAGCTGGGGACAGGGAATCGCTGAAGCTTTCTTT. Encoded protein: CASSWGQGIAEAFF.

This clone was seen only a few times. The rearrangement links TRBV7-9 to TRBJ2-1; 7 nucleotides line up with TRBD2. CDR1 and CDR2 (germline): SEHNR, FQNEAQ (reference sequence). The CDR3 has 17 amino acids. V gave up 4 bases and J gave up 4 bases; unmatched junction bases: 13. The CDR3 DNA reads TGTGCCAGCAGCTCAAACCAACCGGGACTAAAATACAATGAGCAGTTCTTC. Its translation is CASSSNQPGLKYNEQFF.